A single sample gave rise to the 2 T cell receptor beta chains below, sequenced in a study of blood T cell repertoires in COVID-19. Profiled with immunoSEQ multiplex PCR; TCRdb holds only in-frame clones, not every one. The sample has 150,000 or so clones, 75% to 95% seen once. The specimen was peripheral blood. The receptors were gathered from a man aged 50 to 60 with acute or convalescent COVID-19.

This rearrangement joins TRBV5-1 to TRBJ2-3; the match to TRBD2 covers 10 bases. Per germline, CDR1 SGHRS and CDR2 YFSETQ. There are 18 residues in the CDR3. After removal of 5 bases from V and 5 bases from J, the junction contained 17 bases not matched to a gene. DNA of the CDR3: TGCGCCAGCAGGCGAAACTATCTAGCGGGGGCCAGAAGAGATACGCAGTATTTT. Its translation is CASRRNYLAGARRDTQYF.

The chain joins TRBV6-1 to TRBJ2-3; 10 nucleotides line up with TRBD2. The germline CDR1 and CDR2 sequences are MNHNS and SASEGT. The CDR3 has 17 amino acids. Germline trimming cut 2 bases from V and 3 bases from J; bases unmatched to any gene: 8. CDR3 in amino acids: CASSESSGGAGTDTQYF. CDR3 nucleotide sequence: TGTGCCAGCAGTGAATCAAGCGGGGGGGCAGGAACAGATACGCAGTATTTT.